One and the same sample provided the 19 T cell receptor beta chains below, sequenced in a study of blood T cell repertoires in COVID-19. Only in-frame clones appear in the TCRdb table, and some are missing; sequencing was by immunoSEQ multiplex PCR. The sample has tens of thousands of clones; 65% to 90% are singletons. Sequencing used peripheral blood. Receptors originate from a man older than 75 with acute or convalescent COVID-19.

This clone was seen just once. This chain uses TRBV19 with TRBJ1-2; the match to TRBD1 covers 9 bases. Trimming cost V 5 bases and J 6 bases; bases outside gene matches: 4. This CDR3 is 13 amino acids long. Germline CDR1 and CDR2: LNHDA and SQIVND (reference sequence). CDR3 region: CASSPDRGNGYTF. CDR3 DNA: TGTGCCAGTAGTCCAGACAGGGGGAATGGCTACACCTTC.

The chain combines TRBV7-2 with TRBJ1-6, with 7 nucleotides matching TRBD1. The CDR3 consists of 15 residues. Germline V CDR1 and CDR2: SGHTA, FQGNSA. J gave up 11 bases and V 1 base, and 8 bases lay outside the gene matches. Written as DNA, the CDR3 is TGTGCCAGCAGCTTAGGGACAGGAGTTATTCCACCCCTCCACTTT. This codes for CASSLGTGVIPPLHF.

The chain employs TRBV9 and TRBJ1-2, with D uncertain. Per the germline V gene, CDR1 is SGDLS and CDR2 is YYNGEE. The CDR3 totals 16 residues. The V gene lost 3 bases and the J gene lost 4 bases, with 19 bases spanning the gap. CDR3 bases: TGTGCCAGCAGCGAAGGAGTGGACCCCGGGAGCTATGGCTACACCTTC. It codes for CASSEGVDPGSYGYTF.

The chain links TRBV6-5 to TRBJ1-2; D possibly corresponds to TRBD1 (6 bases). Trimming removed 6 bases at V and 4 bases at J, with 18 bases between. Germline V gives CDR1 MNHEY, CDR2 SVGAGI. This CDR3 is built from 15 residues. The CDR3 reads CASRVNRDQLYGYTF. In DNA form, the CDR3 reads TGTGCCAGCAGGGTTAACAGGGACCAACTCTATGGCTACACCTTC.

The CDR3 region has the DNA TGTGCCAGCAGTTTTAGCGGGACCGCCTACAATGAGCAGTTCTTC. Translated, it gives CASSFSGTAYNEQFF. The rearrangement uses TRBV5-6 and TRBJ2-1; 8 positions agree with TRBD2. J gave up 2 bases and V 5 bases, and 6 bases lay outside the gene matches. Looked up from germline, CDR1 is SGHDT and CDR2 is YYEEEE. The CDR3 extends over 15 amino acids.

This sequence joins TRBV20-1 and TRBJ2-7; TRBD1 might be the D (7 bases). The V gene lost 3 bases and the J gene lost 0 bases, with 12 bases spanning the gap. Per germline, CDR1 DFQATT and CDR2 SNEGSKA (reference sequence). CDR3 length: 14 residues. The CDR3 region is CSASQGGPSYEQYF. CDR3 nucleotide sequence: TGCAGTGCTAGTCAGGGGGGCCCCTCCTACGAGCAGTACTTC.

The chain uses TRBV4-1 and TRBJ1-5, with D possibly being TRBD1 (6 bases). Trimming took off 0 bases at V and 4 bases at J, with 10 bases between the two ends. CDR1 MGHRA and CDR2 YSYEKL come from the germline V gene. The length of the CDR3 is 15 residues. The CDR3 region is CASSQDLGQNQPQHF. The CDR3 coding sequence is TGCGCCAGCAGCCAAGATCTTGGACAGAATCAGCCCCAGCATTTT.

The chain employs TRBV30 and TRBJ1-2; 7 positions match TRBD1. The germline V gene encodes CDR1 GTSNPN and CDR2 SVGIG (reference sequence). The CDR3 spans 13 residues. Trimming at V came to 5 bases and at J to 5 bases, leaving 8 bases not matched to a gene. CDR3 sequence: CAWSTGPPYGYTF. CDR3 DNA sequence: TGTGCCTGGTCGACAGGGCCTCCTTATGGCTACACCTTC.

This clone occurred many times. This chain joins TRBV5-6 and TRBJ2-2; 7 bases match TRBD1. The CDR3 has 14 amino acids. Trimming at V came to 0 bases and at J to 6 bases, leaving 2 bases not matched to a gene. Germline assignment: CDR1 SGHDT and CDR2 YYEEEE. The CDR3 DNA reads TGTGCCAGCAGCTTGGACAGGGGCGCCGGGGAGCTGTTTTTT. It yields the protein CASSLDRGAGELFF.

The chain has TRBV2 and TRBJ1-3; D uncertain. CDR3 size: 11 residues. The germline V gene encodes CDR1 SNHLY and CDR2 FYNNEI. V was trimmed by 7 bases and J by 8 bases, leaving 9 bases between them. CDR3 residues: CASKEIDTIYF. DNA of the CDR3: TGTGCCAGCAAAGAGATAGACACCATATATTTT.

The CDR3 protein is CASRGASSYNEQFF. CDR3 DNA sequence: TGTGCCAGTAGGGGCGCCAGCTCCTACAATGAGCAGTTCTTC. The chain combines TRBV19 with TRBJ2-1; D ambiguous. Looked up from germline, CDR1 is LNHDA and CDR2 is SQIVND (reference sequence). V was pared by 6 bases and J by 0 bases, with 9 bases between. There are 14 residues in the CDR3.

The chain carries TRBV5-1 and TRBJ2-1; maybe TRBD1 (5 bases). V lost 2 bases and J lost 2, with 11 bases in between. Germline V gene lookup returns CDR1 SGHRS and CDR2 YFSETQ. CDR3 size: 15 residues. The CDR3 reads CASSLAQGTYNEQFF. The CDR3 nucleotides are TGCGCCAGCAGCTTAGCTCAGGGCACCTACAATGAGCAGTTCTTC.

The gene calls are TRBV5-6 and TRBJ2-7; D uncertain. Germline V lookup: CDR1 SGHDT, CDR2 YYEEEE. The V end lost 4 bases, the J end lost 3 bases, and 8 bases lay between the germline ends. CDR3 length equals 12 residues. This chain's CDR3 is CASSIDFYEQYF. CDR3 bases: TGTGCCAGCAGCATAGACTTCTACGAGCAGTACTTC.

The rearrangement joins TRBV21-1 to TRBJ1-4. TRBV21-1 is a listed pseudogene. The CDR3 covers 12 residues. Here the CDR3 DNA reads TGTGCCACCGGGTCAACTAATGAAAAACTGTTTTTT. It encodes CATGSTNEKLFF.

This clone has only one observation. V is TRBV10-2 and J is TRBJ1-1, with D tentatively TRBD1 (6 bases). CDR3 size: 17 residues. The germline V and J ends were trimmed by 5 bases and 6 bases, with 25 bases remaining between them. Germline CDR1 reads WSHSY; CDR2 reads SAAADI. CDR3 coding DNA: TGCGCCAGCAGTAGTTTTCTGACAGGACTCAGGCGGTCTGAAGCTTTCTTT. Translating gives CASSSFLTGLRRSEAFF.

The chain recombines TRBV7-9 with TRBJ1-6, with unresolved D. The length of the CDR3 is 14 residues. V gave up 4 bases and J gave up 10 bases, with 14 bases separating them. From germline, CDR1 is SEHNR and CDR2 FQNEAQ (reference sequence). The CDR3 loop reads CASSYDGAGSPLHF. The CDR3, as DNA: TGTGCCAGCAGCTACGACGGCGCCGGGTCACCCCTCCACTTT.

This clone was found a few times. The V call is TRBV11-2, the J call TRBJ2-3; TRBD2 matches at 10 bases. Losses at the gene ends were 2 bases for V and 3 bases for J; bases not matched to a gene: 2. CDR3 length: 15 residues. The V gene's germline CDR1 is SGHAT and CDR2 FQNNGV. The CDR3 region has the DNA TGTGCCAGCAGCTTACTACTAGCGGGAACAGATACGCAGTATTTT. Its protein product is CASSLLLAGTDTQYF.

V and J are TRBV19 and TRBJ1-5, with D tentatively TRBD1 (5 bases). This CDR3 has 15 amino acids. The germline CDR1 and CDR2 sequences are LNHDA and SQIVND (reference sequence). Trimming left V 7 bases short and J 2 bases short, with 15 bases between. CDR3: CASMGLGGGNQPQHF. CDR3 sequence (DNA): TGTGCCAGTATGGGCCTAGGAGGGGGCAATCAGCCCCAGCATTTT.

V and J are TRBV19 and TRBJ1-1; 7 positions agree with TRBD1. Germline assignment: CDR1 LNHDA and CDR2 SQIVND (reference sequence). CDR3 size: 16 residues. V shed 4 bases and J 0 bases; nucleotides not matched to a gene: 8. The CDR3, as DNA: TGTGCCAGTAGTAGACGGGACAGCCGCATGAACACTGAAGCTTTCTTT. It is translated as CASSRRDSRMNTEAFF.